This TCR beta chain was captured in a study of blood T cell repertoires in COVID-19. Study-wide background: Sources were T cells, B-cell-depleted T cells, or PBMCs; the material itself was cDNA or gDNA.

The length of the CDR3 is 13 residues. Germline CDR1 is SGHNT and CDR2 is YYREEE (reference sequence). V was clipped by 4 bases and J by 8 bases; unmatched bases: 6. Original analysis: Nucleated cell number was recorded as an estimate derived from reference gene primer amplification. Data came from immunoSEQ multiplex PCR; TCRdb stores just in-frame clones and leaves some out. V, J and clone size were drawn from that table, and D and trimming were deduced from the DNA. The data contain 490,000 or so clones, 80% to 90% of them singletons. Individuals drawn from 20 to 30 US areas were about 18 to 100 years old. Symptom resolution, clearance, or two negative PCRs marked donors in Cohort 3 as recovered. Remarks on this clone: Distinct nucleotide sequences in the sample also encode this CDR3.

The chain carries TRBV5-4 and TRBJ1-2, with 9 bases identical to TRBD1. The sample taken for sequencing was PBMCs or T cells enriched from blood (not recorded which). This sequence originates from a woman aged 60-75 years who had recovered from COVID-19. The CDR3 sequence is CASSLQGAWGYTF. CDR3 in DNA: TGTGCCAGCAGCCTACAGGGGGCTTGGGGCTACACCTTC.